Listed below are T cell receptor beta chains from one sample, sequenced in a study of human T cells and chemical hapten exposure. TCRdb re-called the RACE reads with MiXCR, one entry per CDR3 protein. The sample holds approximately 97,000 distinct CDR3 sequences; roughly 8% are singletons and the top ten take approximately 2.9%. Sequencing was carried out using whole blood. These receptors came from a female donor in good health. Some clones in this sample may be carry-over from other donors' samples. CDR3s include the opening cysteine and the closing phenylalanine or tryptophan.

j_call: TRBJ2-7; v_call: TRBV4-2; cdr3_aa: CASSQEQGGSSEQYF
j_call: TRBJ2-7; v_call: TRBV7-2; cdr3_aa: CVSSLAGPLKYF
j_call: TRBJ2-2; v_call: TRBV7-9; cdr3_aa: CASSPGQGNAGELFF
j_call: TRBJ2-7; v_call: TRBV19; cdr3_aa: CASSPTRDSYEQYF
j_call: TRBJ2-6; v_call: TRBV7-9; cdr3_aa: CASSLDRIGANVLTF
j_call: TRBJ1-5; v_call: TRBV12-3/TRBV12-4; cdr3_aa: CASSLDGGVDSNQSQHF
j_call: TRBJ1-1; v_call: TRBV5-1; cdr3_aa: CASSPTGFEAFF
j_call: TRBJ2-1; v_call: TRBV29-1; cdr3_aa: CSVEPRGVADNEQFF
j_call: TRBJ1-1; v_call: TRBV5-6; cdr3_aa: CASRRTGLNTEAFF
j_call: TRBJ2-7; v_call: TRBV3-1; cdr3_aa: CASSHSGTGVYEQYF
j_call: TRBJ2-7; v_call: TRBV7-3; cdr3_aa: CASSPSGSIYEQYF
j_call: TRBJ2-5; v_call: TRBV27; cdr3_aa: CASTDRGLETQYF
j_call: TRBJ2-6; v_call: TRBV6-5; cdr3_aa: CASRKYTVYSGANVLTF
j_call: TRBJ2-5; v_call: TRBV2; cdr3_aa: CASRGLAGAAHYF
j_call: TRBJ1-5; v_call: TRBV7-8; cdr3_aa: CASSLSPSGDQPQHF
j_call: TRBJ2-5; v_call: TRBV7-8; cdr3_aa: CASRPGTSGMVTQYF
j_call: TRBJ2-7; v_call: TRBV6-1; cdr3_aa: CASRSALSSSYEQYF
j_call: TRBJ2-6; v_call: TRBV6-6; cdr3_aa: CASSLTSGSSGANVLTF
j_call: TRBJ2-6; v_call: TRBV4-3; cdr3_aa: CASSQVGTGDGANVLTF
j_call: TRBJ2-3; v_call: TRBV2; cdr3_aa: CASSYDGTARNTQYF
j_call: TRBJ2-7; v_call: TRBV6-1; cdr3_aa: CASSESEAYEQYF
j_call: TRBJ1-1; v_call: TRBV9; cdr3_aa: CASSARGGAEAFF
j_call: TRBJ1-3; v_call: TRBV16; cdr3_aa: CASSQSRGPSGNTIYF
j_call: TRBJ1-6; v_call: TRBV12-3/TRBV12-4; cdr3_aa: CASRGTGGGNSPLHF
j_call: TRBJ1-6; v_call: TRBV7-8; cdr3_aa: CASSLGRGPNNSPLHF
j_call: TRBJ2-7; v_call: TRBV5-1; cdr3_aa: CASSSFAGGSYEQYF
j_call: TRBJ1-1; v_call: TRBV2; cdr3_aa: CASSRQGMNTEAFF
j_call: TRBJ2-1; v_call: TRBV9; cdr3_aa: CASSVGVREGYYNEQFF
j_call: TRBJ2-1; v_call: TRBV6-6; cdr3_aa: CASSYMGQGGEQFF
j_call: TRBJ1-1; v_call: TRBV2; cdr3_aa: CASRGPIIEAFF
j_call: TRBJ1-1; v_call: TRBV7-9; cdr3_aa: CASSFGQTNTEAFF
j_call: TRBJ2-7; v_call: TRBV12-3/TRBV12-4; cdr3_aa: CASSEIQGGFGHEQYF
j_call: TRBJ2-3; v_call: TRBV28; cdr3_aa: CASRGLVSADTQYF
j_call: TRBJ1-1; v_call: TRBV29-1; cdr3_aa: CSAGGGPRDTEAFF
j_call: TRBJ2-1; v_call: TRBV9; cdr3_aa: CASSVARLNDEQFF